The present T cell receptor (beta chain) was sequenced within a study of T cell clones after liver transplantation. Overall study: Graft-donor-reactive sequences were compared with third-party-reactive TCRbeta sequences from pre-transplant mixed lymphocyte reactions. Timepoints were pre-transplant, pre-withdrawal, and after withdrawal was completed or failed.

Per germline, CDR1 SGHRS and CDR2 YFSETQ. The CDR3 has 16 amino acids. V was clipped by 0 bases and J by 1 base, with 12 bases between them. This clone was observed once. Sequencing used immunoSEQ multiplex PCR; TCRdb keeps in-frame clones, though not all of them. This sample yields 68,000 or so clones, of which 90% to 95% are seen a single time; approximately 0.92% belongs to the top ten. Sequenced here: CD4+ T cells from blood, sampled roughly 26 months after liver transplant. The chain links TRBV5-1 to TRBJ2-3; D not resolved. The sequence was obtained from a human patient who received a liver transplant. Some T cells may be supplied by the graft donor. CDR3 coding DNA: TGCGCCAGCAGCTTGGACTCCGAGTGGGGCACAGATACGCAGTATTTT. Amino acids: CASSLDSEWGTDTQYF.